This TCR beta chain comes out of a study of T cells after yellow fever vaccination. Study-wide background: SMART-Seq v4 Ultra Low Input prepared libraries from low-cell fractions.

One entry per CDR3 protein, called by TCRdb with MiXCR from the 5' RACE reads. The data contain 60,000 to 95,000 distinct CDR3 sequences, around 7.1% of them seen just once; the ten biggest clones take up approximately 31%. This clonotype has ten or more counts. The antigen is not known. The V segment lost 8 bases and the J segment 5 bases; nucleotides outside the gene matches: 8. Germline V lookup: CDR1 SGHAT, CDR2 FQNNGV. CDR3 length: 15 amino acids. General observations from the study: Secondary responses were weaker yet peaked faster, day 5 versus 15. Only a small proportion of the clonotypes turned up in both the CD4 and the CD8 compartments, likely arising from convergent recombination.

This TCR was recovered from a man between 18 and 35 years old who received the YFV17D yellow fever vaccine. The V and J genes are TRBV11-2 and TRBJ2-2; 10 nucleotides match TRBD1. Sequences were derived from CD8+ T cells sorted from PBMCs, sampled approximately 11 days after the first yellow fever vaccination. The CDR3 DNA follows: TGTGCCAGCTCCGGCGGGACAGGGGATACCGGGGAGCTGTTTTTT. Protein: CASSGGTGDTGELFF.